The 20 T cell receptor beta chains reported below all come from one sample, sequenced in a study of a mutant IDH1 vaccine in newly diagnosed glioma. Repertoires were generated with immunoSEQ multiplex PCR, while TCRdb's copy carries only in-frame clones and drops some. The sample shows 30,000 to 45,000 clones, more than 75% of them seen only once. This sample's time point: week 5, during vaccination. Each vaccine dose was 300 ug of mutant IDH1 20-mer peptide, with topical imiquimod. Their antigens remain unidentified. This material consisted of PBMCs, taken from a glioma patient whose treatment included an IDH1 peptide vaccine. The receptors come from a middle-aged man with glioma.

The J gene is TRBJ1-5, the V gene TRBV19; 7 bases are a match to TRBD1. J was trimmed by 1 base and V by 7 bases; bases with no gene match: 10. Per the germline V gene, CDR1 is LNHDA and CDR2 is SQIVND (reference sequence). The CDR3 runs 16 residues. This chain's CDR3 is CASTNRQGVSNQPQHF. The CDR3 DNA is TGTGCCAGTACCAACCGACAGGGAGTGAGCAATCAGCCCCAGCATTTT.

This chain uses TRBV30 with TRBJ2-3; D gene ambiguous. Germline CDR1 reads GTSNPN; CDR2 reads SVGIG (reference sequence). The CDR3 sequence is 11 residues long. Between the trimmed V and J ends, which lost 5 bases and 5 bases, there was a span of 8 bases. The CDR3 DNA follows: TGTGCCTGGGGGCCCAGAGATACGCAGTATTTT. This encodes CAWGPRDTQYF.

The chain links TRBV18 to TRBJ2-5; D not resolved. This CDR3 is built from 13 residues. Germline V gene data show CDR1 as KGHSH and CDR2 as LQKENI. Trimming shortened V by 6 bases and J by 2 bases, and 10 bases separated the two germline ends. CDR3 coding DNA: TGTGCCAGCTCTTTTTCAGAACAAGAGACCCAGTACTTC. It specifies CASSFSEQETQYF.

The chain employs TRBV6-6 and TRBJ1-1; TRBD1 might be the D (5 bases). In germline, CDR1 is MNHNY, CDR2 SVGAGI (reference sequence). Trimming cost V 0 bases and J 5 bases, with 10 bases left between them. The CDR3 extends over 14 amino acids. The CDR3 DNA sequence: TGTGCCAGCAGTTACTCCTGGGGGAGGACTGAAGCTTTCTTT. Translation gives CASSYSWGRTEAFF.

This clone was found a few times. The gene calls are TRBV7-9 and TRBJ2-1; the D call may be TRBD1 or TRBD2 (6 bases each). The V gene's germline CDR1 is SEHNR and CDR2 FQNEAQ (reference sequence). There are 17 residues in the CDR3. V shed 2 bases and J shed 7 bases, with 21 bases lying between them. The CDR3 protein is CASSLLRGPGLTNEQFF. The DNA of the CDR3 is TGTGCCAGCAGCTTATTACGGGGGCCAGGGTTAACGAATGAGCAGTTCTTC. The full variable domain, with the rest looked up from reference TRBV7-9 and TRBJ2-1, is DTGVSQNPRHKITKRGQNVTFRCDPISEHNRLYWYRQTLGQGPEFLTYFQNEAQLEKSRLLSDRFSAERPKGSFSTLEIQRTEQGDSAMYLCASSLLRGPGLTNEQFFGPGTRLTVL.

This clone was found once. CDR3 loop: CASSLGGLYQETQYF. Written as DNA, the CDR3 is TGCGCCAGCAGCTTGGGCGGGCTGTACCAAGAGACCCAGTACTTC. The rearrangement links TRBV5-1 to TRBJ2-5; a possible D gene is TRBD2 (5 bases). Per the germline V gene, CDR1 is SGHRS and CDR2 is YFSETQ. Trimming took 0 bases from V and 0 from J, leaving 9 bases between them. CDR3 size: 15 residues.

V and J are TRBV19 and TRBJ2-7; tentatively, D is TRBD1 or TRBD2 (5 bases each). V shed 3 bases and J shed 3 bases, with 12 bases lying between them. This CDR3 has 14 residues. Germline-derived CDR1 and CDR2 are LNHDA and SQIVND (reference sequence). CDR3 loop: CASSIGTAGYEQYF. The CDR3 coding sequence is TGTGCCAGTAGTATCGGGACGGCGGGCTACGAGCAGTACTTC.

The V call is TRBV14, the J call TRBJ1-2, with D possibly matching TRBD1 (5 bases). Germline V gives CDR1 SGHDN, CDR2 FVKESK. The germline V and J ends were trimmed by 0 bases and 5 bases, with 13 bases remaining between them. This CDR3 has 15 amino acids. The CDR3 reads CASSQDGWDRYGYTF. Here the CDR3 DNA reads TGTGCCAGCAGCCAAGATGGATGGGACCGGTATGGCTACACCTTC. The whole variable domain, remainder taken from reference TRBV14 and TRBJ1-2, is EAGVTQFPSHSVIEKGQTVTLRCDPISGHDNLYWYRRVMGKEIKFLLHFVKESKQDESGMPNNRFLAERTGGTYSTLKVQPAELEDSGVYFCASSQDGWDRYGYTFGSGTRLTVV.

CDR3: CASSEVTLNTEAFF. The DNA for the CDR3 is TGTGCCAGCAGTGAAGTGACCTTGAACACTGAAGCTTTCTTT. This rearrangement joins TRBV6-1 to TRBJ1-1; D is unclear. This CDR3 is 14 amino acids long. V lost 1 base and J lost 0, with 6 bases in between. Germline loops: CDR1 MNHNS, CDR2 SASEGT.

This rearrangement joins TRBV7-8 to TRBJ1-4; 8 nucleotides line up with TRBD1. The CDR3 has 13 residues. Losses at the gene ends were 3 bases for V and 7 bases for J; bases not matched to a gene: 1. In germline, CDR1 is SGHVS, CDR2 FQNEAQ. The CDR3 sequence is CASSFTGGEKLFF. The CDR3 DNA reads TGTGCCAGCAGCTTTACAGGGGGTGAAAAACTGTTTTTT.

V and J are TRBV30 and TRBJ1-3; weak D call: TRBD1 (5 bases). Germline loops: CDR1 GTSNPN, CDR2 SVGIG (reference sequence). The CDR3 sequence is 13 residues long. Trimming removed 5 bases at V and 7 bases at J, with 15 bases between. The DNA for the CDR3 is TGTGCCTGGGCTCCGGGGCGGCGGAACACCATATATTTT. This gives the protein CAWAPGRRNTIYF.

The rearrangement uses TRBV5-1 and TRBJ2-7; 7 bases match TRBD2. CDR1 SGHRS and CDR2 YFSETQ come from the germline V gene. Trimming at V came to 0 bases and at J to 7 bases, leaving 1 base not matched to a gene. The CDR3 length is 12 residues. The CDR3 DNA reads TGCGCCAGCAGCTTGGCCGGGGGGGAGCAGTACTTC. Amino acid sequence: CASSLAGGEQYF.

The chain is built from TRBV11-2 and TRBJ1-6, with unresolved D. Germline V gives CDR1 SGHAT, CDR2 FQNNGV. V was shortened by 5 bases and J by 4 bases, with 15 bases between the two germline ends. The CDR3 runs 16 residues. This CDR3 reads CASSLPAGPYNSPLHF. CDR3 DNA: TGTGCCAGCAGCCTCCCCGCGGGCCCGTATAATTCACCCCTCCACTTT.

This clone was recorded once. This chain uses TRBV9 with TRBJ2-2, with a weak D call TRBD2 (6 bases). The CDR3 is 13 amino acids. The ends were cut back, 7 bases at V and 3 bases at J, with 10 bases in the middle. The germline V gene encodes CDR1 SGDLS and CDR2 YYNGEE. This CDR3 is CASFGGDTGELFF. CDR3 DNA sequence: TGTGCCAGCTTCGGCGGGGACACCGGGGAGCTGTTTTTT.

The chain employs TRBV2 and TRBJ1-5, with a tentative D call TRBD1 (5 bases). The CDR3 contains 14 residues. V lost 6 bases to trimming and J lost 3 bases, with 12 bases between them. From germline, CDR1 is SNHLY and CDR2 FYNNEI. The CDR3 coding sequence is TGTGCCAGCAGATGGGACGGGGACAATCAGCCCCAGCATTTT. This codes for CASRWDGDNQPQHF.

The chain couples TRBV4-2 to TRBJ1-2; D unresolved. CDR3 length: 15 residues. From germline, CDR1 is LGHNA and CDR2 YNFKEQ. V lost 4 bases and J 8 bases, leaving 20 bases between the germline ends. Here the CDR3 reads CASSPQMKEEEGYTF. The CDR3 DNA reads TGTGCCAGCAGCCCCCAAATGAAGGAGGAAGAGGGCTACACCTTC.

The genes are TRBV2 and TRBJ1-2; 12 bases map to TRBD1. Trimming removed 9 bases from V and 8 bases from J; junction bases left unmatched: 10. This CDR3 is 14 amino acids long. Germline V gives CDR1 SNHLY, CDR2 FYNNEI. The CDR3 DNA sequence: TGTGCCAGAAGGGGGACAGGGGGCAAGGGGGGCTACACCTTC. As protein: CARRGTGGKGGYTF.

The genes are TRBV2 and TRBJ1-3, with a weak D call TRBD1 (6 bases). V lost 6 bases, J lost 0 bases, and 12 bases lay in between. The CDR3 has 15 amino acids. CDR1 and CDR2 (germline): SNHLY, FYNNEI. The CDR3 reads CASRRTVPSGNTIYF. The CDR3 coding sequence is TGTGCCAGCAGGAGGACAGTACCCTCTGGAAACACCATATATTTT. The full variable domain, in which reference TRBV2 and TRBJ1-3 provide the parts outside the CDR3, is EPEVTQTPSHQVTQMGQEVILRCVPISNHLYFYWYRQILGQKVEFLVSFYNNEISEKSEIFDDQFSVERPDGSNFTLKIRSTKLEDSAMYFCASRRTVPSGNTIYFGEGSWLTVV.

This clone appeared once. V and J are TRBV2 and TRBJ1-2; 7 nucleotides align to TRBD1. CDR1 is SNHLY, CDR2 FYNNEI, per germline. The CDR3 loop spans 16 amino acids. Trimming cost V 6 bases and J 2 bases; bases outside gene matches: 12. DNA of the CDR3: TGTGCCAGCAGCATCACTAGGGACAGAAAGAACTATGGCTACACCTTC. It translates to CASSITRDRKNYGYTF. The complete variable domain, with remaining parts taken from reference TRBV2 and TRBJ1-2, reads EPEVTQTPSHQVTQMGQEVILRCVPISNHLYFYWYRQILGQKVEFLVSFYNNEISEKSEIFDDQFSVERPDGSNFTLKIRSTKLEDSAMYFCASSITRDRKNYGYTFGSGTRLTVV.

The chain links TRBV5-8 to TRBJ2-5; D might be TRBD2 (5 bases). Between the trimmed V and J ends, which lost 0 bases and 2 bases, there was a span of 11 bases. The length of the CDR3 is 15 residues. The V gene's germline CDR1 is SGHTS and CDR2 YDEGEE. CDR3 amino acids: CASSLAGERQETQYF. In nucleotides, the CDR3 is TGTGCCAGCAGCTTGGCTGGGGAGAGGCAAGAGACCCAGTACTTC.